The rows below give T cell receptor beta chains drawn from one sample of a study of blood T cell repertoires in COVID-19. Profiled with immunoSEQ multiplex PCR; TCRdb holds only in-frame clones, not every one. Of 130,000 to 150,000 clones listed, more than 80% are singletons. The sample consisted of peripheral blood. These receptors originate from a human donor with acute or convalescent COVID-19. The donor label of this sample is uncertain. The CDR3 runs from the conserved cysteine through the conserved F or W. Fields, in order: J gene, clone size, V gene, D gene, CDR3 DNA, CDR3 protein. D genes are given only for firm matches. Some rows mark clone size as missing; the rest say once, few, many or name a class of expanded clone.

TRBJ1-1	-	TRBV7-9	TRBD1	TGTGCCAGCAGCGCTCGACAGGGGTGGAACACTGAAGCTTTCTTT	CASSARQGWNTEAFF
TRBJ1-3	-	TRBV7-9	-	TGTGCCAGCACCCCTAACAGTGGAAACACCATATATTTT	CASTPNSGNTIYF
TRBJ1-5	-	TRBV6-2/TRBV6-3	-	TGTGCCAGCGGCCAGGGGCATCAGCCCCAGCATTTT	CASGQGHQPQHF
TRBJ1-2	-	TRBV6-5	TRBD1	TGTGCCAGCAGTTACAGGGCAGGGGGCTATGGCTACACCTTC	CASSYRAGGYGYTF
TRBJ1-2	-	TRBV7-2	-	TGTGCCAGCAGCTTAGGCGGGGGAGGGTATGGCTACACCTTC	CASSLGGGGYGYTF
TRBJ2-3	once	TRBV18	TRBD1	TGTGCCAGCTCACCACTGGGACAGGGGTTTATTCTCGCAGATACGCAGTATTTT	CASSPLGQGFILADTQYF
TRBJ1-6	-	TRBV11-1	TRBD1	TGTGCCAGCAGCTTGGGGGACAGAATTTATAATTCACCCCTCCACTTT	CASSLGDRIYNSPLHF
TRBJ2-5	-	TRBV5-1	TRBD2	TGCGCCAGCAGCTTGGCGGGGGGCCAAGAGACCCAGTACTTC	CASSLAGGQETQYF
TRBJ1-4	-	TRBV28	-	TGTGCCAGCAGTCCCCCGGGGAGCCAGCATGAAAAACTGTTTTTT	CASSPPGSQHEKLFF
TRBJ1-5	-	TRBV2	-	TGTGCCAGCAGTGAAAGTCAGGGAAATCAGCCCCAGCATTTT	CASSESQGNQPQHF
TRBJ1-6	-	TRBV30	-	TGTGCCTGGACCCAAGATGGGGCAGCTAAATCACCCCTCCACTTT	CAWTQDGAAKSPLHF
TRBJ2-1	-	TRBV7-9	-	TGTGCCAGCAGCTCCGCCGACAGGCTCTACTACAATGAGCAGTTCTTC	CASSSADRLYYNEQFF
TRBJ1-5	few	TRBV12-3/TRBV12-4	-	TGTGCCAGCACCTCGGTCGGTCAGCCCCAGCATTTT	CASTSVGQPQHF
TRBJ1-2	few	TRBV4-2	-	TGTGCCAGCAGCCAAGTACCAGTTACTAACTATGGCTACACCTTC	CASSQVPVTNYGYTF
TRBJ1-3	-	TRBV6-6	-	TGTGCCAGCAGAAACAGTGGAAACACCATATATTTT	CASRNSGNTIYF
TRBJ2-6	-	TRBV4-1	-	TGCGCCAGCAGTCCCTCAGGGACTGGGGCCAACGTCCTGACTTTC	CASSPSGTGANVLTF
TRBJ1-5	many	TRBV6-1	-	TGTGCCAGCAGTGAAGCTGCGCAGGGTTTAAATCAGCCCCAGCATTTT	CASSEAAQGLNQPQHF
TRBJ2-3	-	TRBV5-1	-	TGCGCCAGCAGCTTGGCGGGTCAGGGGACAGATACGCAGTATTTT	CASSLAGQGTDTQYF
TRBJ1-3	-	TRBV5-5	TRBD1	TGTGCCAGCAGCTTGGAAGGGGGCTTCTCTGGAAACACCATATATTTT	CASSLEGGFSGNTIYF
TRBJ1-2	-	TRBV7-9	-	TGTGCCAGCAGCTTAGGGGCAGCCGATGGCTACACCTTC	CASSLGAADGYTF
TRBJ2-1	-	TRBV29-1	TRBD2	TGCAGCGTTGAAGACTTAGCGGGGGGGTCGTTCTTC	CSVEDLAGGSFF
TRBJ2-7	few	TRBV11-2	TRBD1	TGTGCCAGCAGCTCGATGAGGGACAGCCTCTACGAGCAGTACTTC	CASSSMRDSLYEQYF
TRBJ2-7	-	TRBV12-3/TRBV12-4	-	TGTGCCAGCAGTTTGGACTTTACCTACGAGCAGTACTTC	CASSLDFTYEQYF
TRBJ2-7	-	TRBV7-8	-	TGTGCCAGCAGCTCACTAAGTTACGAGCAGTACTTC	CASSSLSYEQYF